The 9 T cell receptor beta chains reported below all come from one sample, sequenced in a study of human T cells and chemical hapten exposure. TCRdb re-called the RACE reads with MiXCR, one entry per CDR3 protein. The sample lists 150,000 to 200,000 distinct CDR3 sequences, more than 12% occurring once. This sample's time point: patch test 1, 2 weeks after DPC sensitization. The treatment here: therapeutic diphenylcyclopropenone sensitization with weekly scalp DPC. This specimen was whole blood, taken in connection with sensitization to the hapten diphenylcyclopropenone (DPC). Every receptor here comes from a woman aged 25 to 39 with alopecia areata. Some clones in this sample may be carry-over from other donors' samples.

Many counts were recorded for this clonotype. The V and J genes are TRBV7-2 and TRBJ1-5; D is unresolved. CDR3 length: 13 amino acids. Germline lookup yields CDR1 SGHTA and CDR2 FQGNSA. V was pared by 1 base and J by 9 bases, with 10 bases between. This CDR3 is CASSLGAPGPQHF. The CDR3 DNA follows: TGTGCCAGCAGCTTAGGGGCCCCGGGGCCCCAGCATTTT.

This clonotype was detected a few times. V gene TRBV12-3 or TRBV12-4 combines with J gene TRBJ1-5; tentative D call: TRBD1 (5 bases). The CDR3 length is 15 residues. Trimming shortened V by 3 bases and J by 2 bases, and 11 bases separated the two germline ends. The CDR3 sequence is CASSFWGRGNQPQHF. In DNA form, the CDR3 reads TGTGCCAGCAGTTTTTGGGGCAGGGGCAATCAGCCCCAGCATTTT.

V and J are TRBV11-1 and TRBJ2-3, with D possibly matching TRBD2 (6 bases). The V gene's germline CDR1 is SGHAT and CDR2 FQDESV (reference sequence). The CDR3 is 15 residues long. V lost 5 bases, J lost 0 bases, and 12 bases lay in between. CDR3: CASSHPGGSTDTQYF. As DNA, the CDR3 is TGTGCCAGCAGCCATCCCGGGGGAAGCACAGATACGCAGTATTTT.

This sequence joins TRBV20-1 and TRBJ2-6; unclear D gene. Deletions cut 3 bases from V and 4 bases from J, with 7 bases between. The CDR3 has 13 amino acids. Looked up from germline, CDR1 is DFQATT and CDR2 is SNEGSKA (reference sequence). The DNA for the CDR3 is TGCAGTGCTAGGTACCCGGGGGCCAACGTCCTGACTTTC. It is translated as CSARYPGANVLTF.

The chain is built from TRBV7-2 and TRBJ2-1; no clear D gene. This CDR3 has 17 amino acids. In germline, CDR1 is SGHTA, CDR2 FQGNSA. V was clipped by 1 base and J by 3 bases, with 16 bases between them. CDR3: CASSLDVAARLYNEQFF. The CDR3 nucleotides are TGTGCCAGCAGCTTAGACGTAGCTGCAAGACTCTACAATGAGCAGTTCTTC.

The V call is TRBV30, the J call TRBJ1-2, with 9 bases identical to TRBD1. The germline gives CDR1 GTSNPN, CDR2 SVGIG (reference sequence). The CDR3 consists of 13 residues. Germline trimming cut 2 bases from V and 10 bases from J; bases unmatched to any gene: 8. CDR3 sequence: CAWSSGQGTAYTF. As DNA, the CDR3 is TGTGCCTGGAGTTCGGGACAGGGTACGGCCTACACCTTC.

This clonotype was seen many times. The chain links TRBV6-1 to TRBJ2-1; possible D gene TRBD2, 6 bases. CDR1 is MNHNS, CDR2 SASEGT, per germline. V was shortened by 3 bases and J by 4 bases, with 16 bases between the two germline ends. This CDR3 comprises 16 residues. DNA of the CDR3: TGTGCCAGCAGTGAGACGACTAGACGGTGGTACAATGAGCAGTTCTTC. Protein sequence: CASSETTRRWYNEQFF.

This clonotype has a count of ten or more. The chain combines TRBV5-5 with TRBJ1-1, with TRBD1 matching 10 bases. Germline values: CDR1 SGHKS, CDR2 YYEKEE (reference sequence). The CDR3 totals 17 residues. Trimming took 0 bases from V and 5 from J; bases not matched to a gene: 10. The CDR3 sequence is CASSLVGQGHLLTEAFF. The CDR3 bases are TGTGCCAGCAGCTTGGTGGGACAGGGGCATCTATTGACTGAAGCTTTCTTT.

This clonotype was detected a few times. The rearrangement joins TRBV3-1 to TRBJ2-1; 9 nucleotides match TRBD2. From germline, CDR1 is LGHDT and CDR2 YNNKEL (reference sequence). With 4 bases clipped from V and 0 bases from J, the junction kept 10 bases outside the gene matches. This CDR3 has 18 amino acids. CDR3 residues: CASSPSWGSGSSYNEQFF. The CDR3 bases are TGTGCCAGCAGCCCGTCCTGGGGTAGCGGGAGCTCCTACAATGAGCAGTTCTTC.